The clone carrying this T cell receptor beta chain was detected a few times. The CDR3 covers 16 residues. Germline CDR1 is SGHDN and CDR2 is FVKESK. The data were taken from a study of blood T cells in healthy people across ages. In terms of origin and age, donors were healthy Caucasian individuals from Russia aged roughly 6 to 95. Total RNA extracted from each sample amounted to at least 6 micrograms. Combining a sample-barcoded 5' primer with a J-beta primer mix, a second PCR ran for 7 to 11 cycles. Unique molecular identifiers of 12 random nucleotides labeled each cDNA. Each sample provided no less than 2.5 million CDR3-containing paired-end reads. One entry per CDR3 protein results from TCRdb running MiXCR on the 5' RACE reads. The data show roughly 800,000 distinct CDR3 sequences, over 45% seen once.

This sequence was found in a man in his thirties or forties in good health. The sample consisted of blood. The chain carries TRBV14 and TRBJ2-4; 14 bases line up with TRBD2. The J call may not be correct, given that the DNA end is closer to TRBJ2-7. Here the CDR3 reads CASSQRLAGGPYEQYF. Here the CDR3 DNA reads TGTGCCAGCAGCCAGCGACTAGCGGGAGGGCCCTACGAGCAGTACTTC.